This TCR beta chain was retrieved from a study of T cell repertoires in cytomegalovirus infection. Study summary: Indicated by public TCR beta signatures were CMV infection and matching HLA type. Broader study findings: Using cumulative public TCR beta family frequency, the authors identified those who carried CMV together with the relevant HLA. In two of eight donors, the top clonotype was HLA-C-restricted CMV-specific.

TCRdb independently ran MiXCR on the reads; one entry per CDR3 protein. The table lists approximately 400,000 distinct CDR3 sequences, 25% to 40% of them singletons. This CDR3 has 15 amino acids. Germline lookup yields CDR1 SGHNT and CDR2 YYREEE (reference sequence). The V and J ends lost 6 bases and 3 bases, in that order; junction bases with no gene match: 8. This clonotype appeared a few times. Its antigen remains unknown. The chain combines TRBV5-4 with TRBJ2-2, with 7 bases aligning to TRBD1. Sequenced: PBMCs. The TCR was taken from a human donor in good health (CMV status not recorded). Some clones in this sample may be carry-over from other donors' samples. Written as DNA, the CDR3 is TGTGCCAGCACGGACCGGGACAGTTACACCGGGGAGCTGTTTTTT. Translating it yields CASTDRDSYTGELFF.